This T cell receptor (beta chain) was sequenced in a study of human T cells and chemical hapten exposure. The study, taken as a whole, reports: There was no change with DPC sensitization in TCRs above 1 in 1000 frequency.

CDR3 length: 13 residues. Looked up from germline, CDR1 is MNHEY and CDR2 is SMNVEV (reference sequence). The sample holds a few counts of this clonotype. Its antigen is not identified. The junction and the germline gene differ at one end; a read error may be behind it. TCRdb recomputed calls from the 5' RACE reads with MiXCR, one row per CDR3 protein. Among about 81,000 distinct CDR3 sequences, about 8.4% were seen once, and the ten largest hold 2% to 2.5%. From whole blood left unfractionated, total RNA was extracted. This TCR derives from a male donor in good health. The chain joins TRBV27 to TRBJ1-2; D gene ambiguous. The CDR3 is CASSSLSNYGDTF. CDR3 sequence (DNA): TGTGCCAGCAGTTCATTAAGTAACTATGGCGACACCTTC.